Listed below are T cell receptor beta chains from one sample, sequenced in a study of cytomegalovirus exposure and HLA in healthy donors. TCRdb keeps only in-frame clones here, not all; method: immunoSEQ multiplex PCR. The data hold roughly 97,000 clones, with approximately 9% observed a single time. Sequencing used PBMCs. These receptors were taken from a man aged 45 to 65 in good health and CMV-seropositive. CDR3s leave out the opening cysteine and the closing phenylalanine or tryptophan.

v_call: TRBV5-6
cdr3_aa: ASSLGGTIY

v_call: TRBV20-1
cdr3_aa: SAPGGYGYT

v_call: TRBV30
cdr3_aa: AWGDWSSYEQY

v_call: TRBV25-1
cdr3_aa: ASSESRLPDNEQF

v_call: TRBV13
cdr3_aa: ASSLVRRVAEAF

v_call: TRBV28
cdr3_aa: ASSPRFQGGYEQF

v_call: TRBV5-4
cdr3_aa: ASSYPETANYGYT

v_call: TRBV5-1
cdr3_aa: ASNPSGGNEQF

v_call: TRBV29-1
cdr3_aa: SAGLAGVGNEQF

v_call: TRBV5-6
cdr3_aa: ASSLLGGWSGSVDEQF

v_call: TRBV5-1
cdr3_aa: ASSLARGNTEAF

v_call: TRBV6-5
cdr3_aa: ASSYGTGNYGYT

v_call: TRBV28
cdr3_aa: ASSSIGFMNTEAF

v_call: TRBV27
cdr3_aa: ASRGLAGDEQY

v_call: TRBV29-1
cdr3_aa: SVERQGGISTDTQY

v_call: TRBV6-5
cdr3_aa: ASSYDRQSYEQY

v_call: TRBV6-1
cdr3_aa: ASSGAVTNTEAF